The next 19 T cell receptor beta chains were all read from a single sample in a study of Ad26.COV2.S vaccination and SARS-CoV-2 variants. This table comes from immunoSEQ multiplex PCR, and its TCRdb copy is limited to in-frame clones, with some not included. The repertoire holds roughly 700,000 clones, with around 90% as singletons. Treatment noted: some 20 received Ad26.COV2.S at low or high dose, single or two shots; 5 received placebo; per-sample allocation not given. Each sample was drawn 63 days after the first injection (of vaccine or placebo). The sequencing used peripheral blood, collected in a trial of Ad26.COV2.S vaccine versus placebo. All receptors come from a person between 18 and 60 years old who received the Ad26.COV2.S COVID-19 vaccine or a placebo.

This clone was recorded only once. The chain has TRBV6-6 and TRBJ2-6; D is perhaps TRBD1 (6 bases). CDR3 length: 16 residues. CDR1 MNHNY and CDR2 SVGAGI come from the germline V gene (reference sequence). The V end lost 6 bases, the J end lost 1 base, and 13 bases lay between the germline ends. CDR3 nucleotides: TGTGCCAGCAGCCCCAGGGGCGGTTCTGGGGCCAACGTCCTGACTTTC. The encoded protein is CASSPRGGSGANVLTF.

The V and J genes are TRBV5-5 and TRBJ2-7, with D tentatively TRBD2 (5 bases). This CDR3 is built from 15 residues. V lost 2 bases to trimming and J lost 7 bases, with 19 bases between them. Germline V CDR1 and CDR2: SGHKS, YYEKEE (reference sequence). CDR3 sequence: CASSLPFGDTDEQYF. The CDR3 DNA reads TGTGCCAGCAGCTTACCGTTCGGGGATACTGATGAGCAGTACTTC.

J is TRBJ2-7 and V is TRBV2, with 10 bases lining up with TRBD2. Germline assignment: CDR1 SNHLY and CDR2 FYNNEI. V was pared by 4 bases and J by 2 bases, with 20 bases of the junction left unmatched. The CDR3 spans 20 residues. The CDR3 DNA reads as TGTGCCAGCAGTGTCCCTAGCGGGAGTACCACAAACAAAAGTGCCTACGAGCAGTACTTC. Amino acids: CASSVPSGSTTNKSAYEQYF.

The V call is TRBV10-3, the J call TRBJ2-1, with TRBD2 identical over 10 bases. The CDR3 runs to 15 residues. CDR1 is ENHRY, CDR2 SYGVKD, per germline. V trimming: 10 bases; J trimming: 5 bases; junction bases outside the gene matches: 11. This CDR3 reads CASIQREGPNNEQFF. In nucleotides, the CDR3 is TGTGCCAGCATCCAGCGGGAGGGCCCGAACAATGAGCAGTTCTTC.

The chain links TRBV4-1 to TRBJ2-7, with 8 bases matching TRBD1. The CDR3 is 15 amino acids. Trimming took 0 bases from V and 6 from J; bases not matched to a gene: 7. Germline CDR1 and CDR2: MGHRA and YSYEKL. CDR3 bases: TGCGCCAGCAGCCAAGATCTGCCAACAGGGGGCGAGCAGTACTTC. Translating gives CASSQDLPTGGEQYF.

This chain connects TRBV9 to TRBJ2-5; 7 nucleotides agree with TRBD1. This CDR3 spans 13 amino acids. Germline V gene data show CDR1 as SGDLS and CDR2 as YYNGEE. After removal of 4 bases from V and 4 bases from J, the junction contained 4 bases not matched to a gene. The CDR3 spells CASSTAGGETQYF. Here the CDR3 DNA reads TGTGCCAGCAGCACTGCAGGGGGAGAGACCCAGTACTTC.

This clone was counted a single time. The chain is built from TRBV29-1 and TRBJ2-2; 7 nucleotides match TRBD2. The germline V gene has CDR1 SQVTM and CDR2 ANQGSEA. CDR3 length equals 13 residues. The J segment lost 3 bases and the V segment lost 3 bases, leaving 1 base of the junction unmatched. DNA of the CDR3: TGCAGCGTTGACGGGGGGTACACCGGGGAGCTGTTTTTT. It specifies CSVDGGYTGELFF.

The rearrangement joins TRBV19 to TRBJ1-5; D may be TRBD1 (5 bases). The CDR3 totals 13 residues. Germline lookup yields CDR1 LNHDA and CDR2 SQIVND (reference sequence). The V gene lost 9 bases and the J gene lost 6 bases, with 15 bases spanning the gap. CDR3 nucleotides: TGTGCCAGCCGGGACCGGGGGGGTCAGCCCCAGCATTTT. Protein sequence: CASRDRGGQPQHF.

The V gene is TRBV9, the J gene TRBJ2-3; TRBD2 might be the D (6 bases). The V gene's germline CDR1 is SGDLS and CDR2 YYNGEE. The CDR3 totals 15 residues. Trimming removed 0 bases from V and 10 bases from J, with 18 bases in between. The DNA of the CDR3 is TGTGCCAGCAGCGTAGGTGTGGGGGGTGGGTCGTCGCAGTATTTT. Amino acids: CASSVGVGGGSSQYF.

The chain is built from TRBV7-9 and TRBJ1-6; no firm D call. Germline CDR1 SEHNR, CDR2 FQNEAQ (reference sequence). This CDR3 is built from 15 residues. Trimming pared 2 bases from V and 8 bases from J, leaving 13 bases between. This CDR3 is CASSLMAGVYSPLHF. The CDR3 nucleotides read TGTGCCAGCAGCTTAATGGCAGGAGTCTATTCACCCCTCCACTTT.

The J gene is TRBJ1-5, the V gene TRBV5-6; TRBD1 might be the D (6 bases). The CDR3 consists of 14 residues. The germline gives CDR1 SGHDT, CDR2 YYEEEE. V gave up 4 bases and J gave up 1 base, with 9 bases separating them. The CDR3 loop is CASSTGQSNQPQHF. For the CDR3, the DNA is TGTGCCAGCAGCACCGGACAGAGCAATCAGCCCCAGCATTTT. Full variable domain (remainder filled in from reference TRBV5-6 and TRBJ1-5): DAGVTQSPTHLIKTRGQQVTLRCSPKSGHDTVSWYQQALGQGPQFIFQYYEEEERQRGNFPDRFSGHQFPNYSSELNVNALLLGDSALYLCASSTGQSNQPQHFGDGTRLSIL.

The CDR3 loop reads CASSKLRGEGESQYF. The CDR3 bases are TGTGCCAGTAGTAAACTTAGAGGGGAGGGGGAGTCGCAGTATTTT. The J gene is TRBJ2-3, the V gene TRBV19; TRBD2 is a possible D gene (7 bases). Trimming took off 4 bases at V and 10 bases at J, with 21 bases between the two ends. Germline assignment: CDR1 LNHDA and CDR2 SQIVND (reference sequence). The CDR3 loop spans 15 amino acids.

The rearrangement links TRBV5-5 to TRBJ1-2; D uncertain. This CDR3 comprises 15 residues. V gave up 4 bases and J gave up 4 bases, with 17 bases separating them. Germline CDR1 is SGHKS and CDR2 is YYEKEE (reference sequence). Here the CDR3 DNA reads TGTGCCAGCAGCCCAGTTCCAGGCCCGATCTATGGCTACACCTTC. Protein sequence: CASSPVPGPIYGYTF.

This sequence joins TRBV15 and TRBJ2-7, with D perhaps matching TRBD1 (6 bases). The CDR3 covers 13 residues. Germline assignment: CDR1 LNHNV and CDR2 YYDKDF (reference sequence). Trimming removed 5 bases at V and 5 bases at J, with 13 bases between. CDR3 nucleotide sequence: TGTGCCACCAGCGGGCAGGGGTATGACGAGCAGTACTTC. Translating gives CATSGQGYDEQYF.

This chain uses TRBV30 with TRBJ1-6; D call uncertain. V shed 4 bases and J shed 6 bases, with 7 bases lying between them. Germline values: CDR1 GTSNPN, CDR2 SVGIG (reference sequence). This CDR3 has 12 amino acids. CDR3 loop: CAWNPGNSPLHF. The CDR3 bases are TGTGCCTGGAATCCTGGTAATTCACCCCTCCACTTT. The full variable domain, its missing parts supplied by reference TRBV30 and TRBJ1-6, is SQTIHQWPATLVQPVGSPLSLECTVEGTSNPNLYWYRQAAGRGLQLLFYSVGIGQISSEVPQNLSASRPQDRQFILSSKKLLLSDSGFYLCAWNPGNSPLHFGNGTRLTVT.

The chain is built from TRBV6-5 and TRBJ1-2, with 7 bases fitting TRBD1. V gave up 0 bases and J gave up 5 bases; unmatched junction bases: 9. The length of the CDR3 is 16 residues. Germline loops: CDR1 MNHEY, CDR2 SVGAGI. The CDR3 loop is CASSYSKDRISYGYTF. The CDR3 DNA reads as TGTGCCAGCAGTTACTCGAAGGACAGGATTTCTTATGGCTACACCTTC.

This chain links TRBV12-3 or TRBV12-4 with TRBJ2-2; D is unresolved. V was clipped by 6 bases and J by 7 bases, with 12 bases between them. There are 13 residues in the CDR3. CDR3 coding DNA: TGTGCCAGCAGGGGCCTGGGCTTCGGGGAGCTGTTTTTT. Its translation: CASRGLGFGELFF.

The rearrangement joins TRBV5-6 to TRBJ2-5; 11 positions match TRBD1. Looked up from germline, CDR1 is SGHDT and CDR2 is YYEEEE. V lost 6 bases to trimming and J lost 2 bases; unmatched junction nucleotides: 12. The CDR3 has 17 residues. This CDR3 is CASTLGGWDRGQETQYF. DNA of the CDR3: TGTGCCAGCACCCTTGGGGGATGGGACAGGGGGCAAGAGACCCAGTACTTC.

The chain links TRBV27 to TRBJ1-2, with 9 bases that match TRBD1. Per germline, CDR1 MNHEY and CDR2 SMNVEV (reference sequence). This CDR3 contains 14 residues. The V segment lost 6 bases and the J segment 2 bases; nucleotides outside the gene matches: 4. Here the CDR3 reads CASSRTGENYGYTF. The CDR3 region has the DNA TGTGCCAGCAGCAGGACAGGGGAAAACTATGGCTACACCTTC.